This entry lists 18 T cell receptor beta chains sequenced from one sample in a study of beta chain features in type 1 diabetes. Since all of the isolated RNA was reverse transcribed, expressed TCRB transcripts were what got sequenced. Sequencing was performed with immunoSEQ multiplex PCR; in TCRdb, only in-frame clones are kept and a portion is missing. This table has 350,000 or so clones, 15% to 20% appearing once. The specimen was naive CD4+ T cells from blood. The receptors were sampled from a young woman in good health.

J is TRBJ2-1 and V is TRBV19; no clear D gene. Between the trimmed V and J ends, which lost 6 bases and 6 bases, there was a span of 9 bases. Germline V gene lookup returns CDR1 LNHDA and CDR2 SQIVND (reference sequence). The CDR3 loop spans 12 amino acids. The CDR3 DNA reads TGTGCCAGTAGGGGCCAGTTCAATGAGCAGTTCTTC. Residues: CASRGQFNEQFF.

The chain combines TRBV28 with TRBJ1-2; 7 bases line up with TRBD1. The germline CDR1 and CDR2 sequences are MDHEN and SYDVKM. CDR3 size: 13 residues. The trim removed 6 bases at V and 6 bases at J, leaving 7 bases unmatched. CDR3 coding DNA: TGTGCCAGCAGCGCCGGACAGGACCATGGCTACACCTTC. Protein sequence: CASSAGQDHGYTF.

This clone was counted only a few times. The chain links TRBV28 to TRBJ2-5; 10 nucleotides align to TRBD2. Germline loops: CDR1 MDHEN, CDR2 SYDVKM. The length of the CDR3 is 16 residues. Trimming took 5 bases from V and 2 from J; bases not matched to a gene: 8. Written as DNA, the CDR3 is TGTGCCAGCAGTCCTTCCCGGACTAGCGGACAAGAGACCCAGTACTTC. It yields the protein CASSPSRTSGQETQYF.

This clone came up once. The chain couples TRBV7-2 to TRBJ2-7; 10 positions match TRBD1. V was pared by 6 bases and J by 2 bases, with 10 bases of the junction left unmatched. The CDR3 length is 16 residues. In germline, CDR1 is SGHTA, CDR2 FQGNSA. CDR3 nucleotide sequence: TGTGCCAGCAGTCTCACACGGGACAGGGGAACCTACGAGCAGTACTTC. It is translated as CASSLTRDRGTYEQYF.

This clone was counted only a few times. The CDR3 bases are TGTGCCAGCTCACCGGGAGTTGCTGGAAACACCATATATTTT. Translating it yields CASSPGVAGNTIYF. The rearrangement links TRBV18 to TRBJ1-3; D unresolved. Trimming took off 3 bases at V and 2 bases at J, with 8 bases between the two ends. The CDR3 runs to 14 residues. Germline V lookup: CDR1 KGHSH, CDR2 LQKENI.

In this sample, this clone turned up a few times. V and J are TRBV6-5 and TRBJ2-2; D is possibly TRBD2 (5 bases). The length of the CDR3 is 15 residues. V was pared by 7 bases and J by 4 bases, with 16 bases between. Germline CDR1 reads MNHEY; CDR2 reads SVGAGI. The CDR3 sequence is CASKNSGVLTGELFF. For the CDR3, the DNA is TGTGCCAGCAAGAACAGCGGAGTGCTCACCGGGGAGCTGTTTTTT.

V gene TRBV5-1 combines with J gene TRBJ2-1, with TRBD1 matching 11 bases. Germline assignment: CDR1 SGHRS and CDR2 YFSETQ. The CDR3 runs to 13 residues. The J segment lost 6 bases and the V segment lost 7 bases, leaving 3 bases of the junction unmatched. The CDR3 region is CASGTGGSNEQFF. CDR3 bases: TGCGCCAGCGGGACAGGGGGGTCCAATGAGCAGTTCTTC.

This clone was seen a handful of times. The CDR3 is CASSPGTVSTDTQYF. DNA of the CDR3: TGTGCCAGCAGCCCAGGGACAGTCAGCACAGATACGCAGTATTTT. The gene calls are TRBV9 and TRBJ2-3, with TRBD1 identical over 7 bases. In germline, CDR1 is SGDLS, CDR2 YYNGEE. This CDR3 is built from 15 residues. V gave up 4 bases and J gave up 0 bases; unmatched junction bases: 5.

This rearrangement joins TRBV27 to TRBJ2-7, with D maybe TRBD1 (6 bases). CDR3 length: 15 amino acids. Germline CDR1 MNHEY, CDR2 SMNVEV (reference sequence). Trimming stripped 5 bases from V and 0 bases from J, with 14 bases between. The CDR3: CASSAPGRGSYEQYF. In DNA, the CDR3 is TGTGCCAGCAGTGCGCCGGGCAGGGGCTCCTACGAGCAGTACTTC.

The V call is TRBV19, the J call TRBJ2-2; D unresolved. Trimming removed 3 bases from V and 11 bases from J, with 10 bases in between. CDR3 length: 12 amino acids. From germline, CDR1 is LNHDA and CDR2 SQIVND (reference sequence). CDR3: CASSIRGLELFF. DNA for the CDR3: TGTGCCAGTAGTATTCGAGGCCTTGAGCTGTTTTTT.

This clone was counted between two and nine times. The sample has other DNA sequences that encode this CDR3 too. This chain uses TRBV6-5 with TRBJ2-7; TRBD2 might be the D (6 bases). Germline V gene sequence: CDR1 MNHEY, CDR2 SVGAGI. V was pared by 0 bases and J by 2 bases, with 11 bases between. The CDR3 spans 15 residues. The CDR3: CASSYSGGGTYEQYF. The CDR3 region has the DNA TGTGCCAGCAGTTACTCGGGGGGAGGAACCTACGAGCAGTACTTC.

J is TRBJ2-1 and V is TRBV9, with TRBD1 as a possible D gene (5 bases). There are 16 residues in the CDR3. Germline V gene sequence: CDR1 SGDLS, CDR2 YYNGEE. V lost 4 bases and J lost 3, with 17 bases in between. Written as DNA, the CDR3 is TGTGCCAGCAGCCCTCCAGGGTTTGGTGACTACAATGAGCAGTTCTTC. Residues: CASSPPGFGDYNEQFF.

The V and J genes are TRBV18 and TRBJ2-7, with D tentatively TRBD1 (5 bases). Per the germline V gene, CDR1 is KGHSH and CDR2 is LQKENI. The CDR3 runs 15 residues. V was clipped by 4 bases and J by 4 bases, with 17 bases between them. The CDR3 region is CASSHTQGAGYEQYF. Here the CDR3 DNA reads TGTGCCAGCTCACACACTCAGGGCGCAGGGTACGAGCAGTACTTC. The complete variable domain, with remaining parts taken from reference TRBV18 and TRBJ2-7, reads NAGVMQNPRHLVRRRGQEARLRCSPMKGHSHVYWYRQLPEEGLKFMVYLQKENIIDESGMPKERFSAEFPKEGPSILRIQQVVRGDSAAYFCASSHTQGAGYEQYFGPGTRLTVT.

The V gene is TRBV2, the J gene TRBJ2-5, with TRBD2 identical over 10 bases. The CDR3 is 16 residues long. Germline CDR1 and CDR2: SNHLY and FYNNEI. V shed 8 bases and J 3 bases; nucleotides not matched to a gene: 12. The CDR3 DNA reads as TGTGCCAGCCGGCCGTCCGAACTAGCGGGAAAAGAGACCCAGTACTTC. This translates into CASRPSELAGKETQYF.

The chain combines TRBV7-9 with TRBJ2-7; 10 nucleotides match TRBD2. V trimming: 3 bases; J trimming: 5 bases; junction bases outside the gene matches: 7. The germline V gene encodes CDR1 SEHNR and CDR2 FQNEAQ (reference sequence). CDR3 length: 15 amino acids. CDR3 coding DNA: TGTGCCAGCAGCTTGAGCAGCGGGAGGGTCCACGAGCAGTACTTC. This gives the protein CASSLSSGRVHEQYF. The whole variable domain, remainder taken from reference TRBV7-9 and TRBJ2-7, is DTGVSQNPRHKITKRGQNVTFRCDPISEHNRLYWYRQTLGQGPEFLTYFQNEAQLEKSRLLSDRFSAERPKGSFSTLEIQRTEQGDSAMYLCASSLSSGRVHEQYFGPGTRLTVT.

This chain connects TRBV7-2 to TRBJ1-2, with a tentative D call TRBD1 (5 bases). This CDR3 is 15 amino acids long. V dropped 1 base and J dropped 0 bases, with 9 bases sitting between them. Germline CDR1 and CDR2: SGHTA and FQGNSA. The CDR3 here is CASSLDGDSNYGYTF. As DNA, the CDR3 is TGTGCCAGCAGCTTAGACGGGGACTCTAACTATGGCTACACCTTC.

The J gene is TRBJ2-3, the V gene TRBV7-3, with TRBD2 matching over 7 bases. V trimming: 1 base; J trimming: 8 bases; junction bases outside the gene matches: 9. The CDR3 loop spans 15 amino acids. Per the germline V gene, CDR1 is SGHTA and CDR2 is FQGTGA. CDR3 sequence reads: CASSLRPGPGGTQYF. The DNA of the CDR3 is TGTGCCAGCAGCTTAAGGCCCGGGCCGGGGGGTACGCAGTATTTT. The full variable domain, completed using reference TRBV7-3 and TRBJ2-3, is GAGVSQTPSNKVTEKGKYVELRCDPISGHTALYWYRQSLGQGPEFLIYFQGTGAADDSGLPNDRFFAVRPEGSVSTLKIQRTERGDSAVYLCASSLRPGPGGTQYFGPGTRLTVL.

This clone showed up just a few times. The chain has TRBV7-2 and TRBJ2-3, with a weak D call TRBD1 (5 bases). V dropped 5 bases and J dropped 3 bases, with 15 bases sitting between them. The CDR3 runs to 15 residues. Germline V gene data show CDR1 as SGHTA and CDR2 as FQGNSA. DNA for the CDR3: TGTGCCAGCAGCGTAGGGCAGGGTCAAACAGATACGCAGTATTTT. Protein sequence: CASSVGQGQTDTQYF.